The 28 T cell receptor beta chains in this list originate from one sample, sequenced in a study of cytomegalovirus exposure and HLA in healthy donors. 13 Jbeta primers and 60 Vbeta primers were used for the PCR. Sequencing used immunoSEQ multiplex PCR; TCRdb keeps in-frame clones, though not all of them. The sample contains approximately 140,000 clones, around 79% of which appear only once. Sequenced sample: PBMCs. All receptors come from a human donor in good health.

CDR3 region: CASSIRQGGNTEAFF. DNA for the CDR3: TGTGCCAGTAGTATTAGGCAGGGAGGCAACACTGAAGCTTTCTTT. V usage is TRBV19 and J usage is TRBJ1-1; TRBD1 might be the D (5 bases). V was trimmed by 3 bases and J by 2 bases, leaving 13 bases between them. This CDR3 region has 15 residues. CDR1 is LNHDA and CDR2 is SQIVND in the germline V gene (reference sequence).

This chain connects TRBV6-5 to TRBJ1-6; 7 positions match TRBD1. The J segment lost 14 bases and the V segment lost 5 bases, leaving 6 bases of the junction unmatched. The CDR3 has 12 amino acids. Germline V lookup: CDR1 MNHEY, CDR2 SVGAGI. The CDR3 here is CASSTTGSALHF. CDR3 coding DNA: TGTGCCAGCAGTACGACAGGGTCGGCCCTCCACTTT.

This clone was detected a few times. J is TRBJ2-7 and V is TRBV13; D call uncertain. V lost 2 bases and J 2 bases, leaving 7 bases between the germline ends. Germline-derived CDR1 and CDR2 are PRHDT and FYEKMQ (reference sequence). The CDR3 contains 13 residues. CDR3 protein: CASSLSVTYEQYF. As DNA, the CDR3 is TGTGCCAGCAGCTTATCCGTTACCTACGAGCAGTACTTC.

This rearrangement joins TRBV27 to TRBJ1-2; 7 positions match TRBD1. There are 13 residues in the CDR3. Per germline, CDR1 MNHEY and CDR2 SMNVEV (reference sequence). Germline trimming cut 2 bases from V and 3 bases from J; bases unmatched to any gene: 0. As DNA, the CDR3 is TGTGCCAGCAGTTTAGGGACAGACTATGGCTACACCTTC. Translated, it gives CASSLGTDYGYTF.

CDR3 sequence (DNA): TGTGCCAGCAGCTTAGGGGTGGTCGGGGTAAATGAGCAGTTCTTC. It is translated as CASSLGVVGVNEQFF. The J gene is TRBJ2-1, the V gene TRBV7-6; a possible D gene is TRBD2 (5 bases). There are 15 residues in the CDR3. Germline CDR1 reads SGHVS; CDR2 reads FNYEAQ. V lost 1 base, J lost 7 bases, and 14 bases lay in between.

The CDR3 region has the DNA TGTGCCAGCAGTGGTACGGGGGGCACTGAAGCTTTCTTT. Its protein product is CASSGTGGTEAFF. The chain carries TRBV6-1 and TRBJ1-1; maybe TRBD1 (5 bases). The germline CDR1 and CDR2 sequences are MNHNS and SASEGT. The V end lost 4 bases, the J end lost 4 bases, and 10 bases lay between the germline ends. This CDR3 has 13 residues.

The chain uses TRBV2 and TRBJ2-5; 14 nucleotides align to TRBD2. V dropped 5 bases and J dropped 4; count of bases not matched to a gene: 6. The CDR3 length is 16 residues. Germline assignment: CDR1 SNHLY and CDR2 FYNNEI. The chain's CDR3 is CASSKTSGRASETQYF. The CDR3 DNA reads TGTGCCAGCAGTAAGACTAGCGGGAGGGCCTCAGAGACCCAGTACTTC.

The chain has TRBV4-1 and TRBJ2-1, with D maybe TRBD2 (6 bases). This CDR3 spans 17 amino acids. V was clipped by 1 base and J by 0 bases, with 13 bases between them. Germline V gene lookup returns CDR1 MGHRA and CDR2 YSYEKL. The CDR3 DNA sequence: TGCGCCAGCAGCCAAGGCCCGGGACTCCACTCCTACAATGAGCAGTTCTTC. The encoded protein is CASSQGPGLHSYNEQFF.

The V and J genes are TRBV4-1 and TRBJ1-2; possible D gene TRBD1, 6 bases. CDR3 length: 15 residues. The germline V gene has CDR1 MGHRA and CDR2 YSYEKL. Trimming removed 0 bases from V and 8 bases from J, with 16 bases in between. The CDR3 region has the DNA TGCGCCAGCAGCCAAGATTTCCCAGGGGCGAGGGGCTACACCTTC. It translates to CASSQDFPGARGYTF.

The chain carries TRBV5-6 and TRBJ1-1; no definite D call. The germline V gene encodes CDR1 SGHDT and CDR2 YYEEEE. The CDR3 runs to 15 residues. The V and J ends lost 0 bases and 0 bases respectively, with 9 bases between them. The CDR3 sequence is CASSLAGGMNTEAFF. CDR3 DNA sequence: TGTGCCAGCAGCTTGGCGGGAGGCATGAACACTGAAGCTTTCTTT.

This clone was seen only once. This chain joins TRBV11-3 and TRBJ2-5; D is perhaps TRBD1 (6 bases). This CDR3 comprises 14 residues. The germline V gene encodes CDR1 SGHNT and CDR2 YENEEA. V dropped 1 base and J dropped 5 bases, with 11 bases sitting between them. As DNA, the CDR3 is TGTGCCAGCAGCTTAGGTGGGGGCGAGGAGACCCAGTACTTC. This codes for CASSLGGGEETQYF.

The rearrangement links TRBV30 to TRBJ2-5, with a possible D match to TRBD2 (6 bases). This CDR3 contains 15 residues. The germline V gene encodes CDR1 GTSNPN and CDR2 SVGIG (reference sequence). The ends were cut back, 3 bases at V and 7 bases at J, with 21 bases in the middle. DNA for the CDR3: TGTGCCTGGAGCCTTCCGGGAGCCCGGGTGGGGACCCAGTACTTC. This translates into CAWSLPGARVGTQYF.

This chain connects TRBV27 to TRBJ1-5; 9 nucleotides line up with TRBD1. V shed 6 bases and J 2 bases; nucleotides not matched to a gene: 11. Germline-derived CDR1 and CDR2 are MNHEY and SMNVEV (reference sequence). The CDR3 loop spans 17 amino acids. The CDR3 here is CASSPRTGDWRNQPQHF. The CDR3 nucleotides read TGTGCCAGCAGCCCCCGGACAGGGGATTGGCGCAATCAGCCCCAGCATTTT.

The V gene is TRBV30, the J gene TRBJ1-5, with 10 bases aligning to TRBD1. Germline CDR1 is GTSNPN and CDR2 is SVGIG (reference sequence). CDR3 length: 14 residues. The V segment lost 3 bases and the J segment 2 bases; nucleotides outside the gene matches: 1. CDR3 residues: CAWRGTGGNQPQHF. The CDR3 coding sequence is TGTGCCTGGAGGGGGACAGGGGGCAATCAGCCCCAGCATTTT.

Written as DNA, the CDR3 is TGCGCCAGCAGTGTAATAGCGGGAGGCCCTGACCACGAGCAGTACTTC. Encoded protein: CASSVIAGGPDHEQYF. The chain combines TRBV10-2 with TRBJ2-7; TRBD2 matches at 10 bases. There are 16 residues in the CDR3. V shed 4 bases and J 5 bases; nucleotides not matched to a gene: 11. Germline CDR1 is WSHSY and CDR2 is SAAADI.

As DNA, the CDR3 is TGTGCCAGCACCCCCCAGGGATACGGGAACACTGAAGCTTTCTTT. Protein sequence: CASTPQGYGNTEAFF. The chain joins TRBV5-6 to TRBJ1-1, with D possibly being TRBD1 (5 bases). There are 15 residues in the CDR3. Germline V gene data show CDR1 as SGHDT and CDR2 as YYEEEE. V was shortened by 6 bases and J by 1 base, with 16 bases between the two germline ends.

The chain carries TRBV6-6 and TRBJ2-7; 8 positions match TRBD2. Trimming at V came to 2 bases and at J to 3 bases, leaving 6 bases not matched to a gene. The CDR3 spans 15 residues. Germline V lookup: CDR1 MNHNY, CDR2 SVGAGI (reference sequence). CDR3 sequence: CASSYGAGLDYEQYF. The CDR3 nucleotides read TGTGCCAGCAGTTACGGCGCGGGACTAGACTACGAGCAGTACTTC.

The rearrangement joins TRBV4-2 to TRBJ2-1; 11 nucleotides match TRBD2. Germline V CDR1 and CDR2: LGHNA, YNFKEQ. Unmatched junction bases numbered 6, after V lost 2 bases and J lost 6 bases. CDR3 length: 16 residues. This CDR3 is CASSQFLTSGTNEQFF. The CDR3, as DNA: TGTGCCAGCAGCCAATTCTTGACTAGCGGGACCAATGAGCAGTTCTTC.

This clone was observed at least ten times. This rearrangement joins TRBV18 to TRBJ1-3; D uncertain. CDR3 length equals 14 residues. The V gene lost 7 bases and the J gene lost 0 bases, with 10 bases spanning the gap. Looked up from germline, CDR1 is KGHSH and CDR2 is LQKENI. In nucleotides, the CDR3 is TGTGCCAGCTTAGCGCCCAGCTCTGGAAACACCATATATTTT. This sequence encodes CASLAPSSGNTIYF.

The V gene is TRBV4-1, the J gene TRBJ2-5; D might be TRBD2 (6 bases). The CDR3 has 22 residues. Germline values: CDR1 MGHRA, CDR2 YSYEKL. V dropped 0 bases and J dropped 2 bases, with 31 bases sitting between them. The CDR3, as DNA: TGCGCCAGCAGCCAAGATCCGGGGGTAGCGCCGGGCCCCCTCTACTTACAAGAGACCCAGTACTTC. It yields the protein CASSQDPGVAPGPLYLQETQYF.

V is TRBV7-2 and J is TRBJ2-2, with 11 bases identical to TRBD2. Germline values: CDR1 SGHTA, CDR2 FQGNSA. This CDR3 spans 17 amino acids. V dropped 4 bases and J dropped 1; count of bases not matched to a gene: 5. The CDR3 coding sequence is TGTGCCAGCAGCTCCAAGACTAGCGGGGTGAACACCGGGGAGCTGTTTTTT. Translation: CASSSKTSGVNTGELFF.

This clone occurred a few times. The rearrangement uses TRBV5-1 and TRBJ2-5; D is possibly TRBD2 (5 bases). V lost 4 bases and J lost 5, with 21 bases in between. CDR1 and CDR2 (germline): SGHRS, YFSETQ. There are 16 residues in the CDR3. The DNA of the CDR3 is TGCGCCAGCAGCAGGAGTGCGGGCACCCCGGGGGAGACCCAGTACTTC. This translates into CASSRSAGTPGETQYF.

DNA of the CDR3: TGCGCCAGCAGCCAAGATCGTACAGGCCTGCTAAACTCCTACGAGCAGTACTTC. Its protein is CASSQDRTGLLNSYEQYF. V and J are TRBV4-1 and TRBJ2-7; the D gene is possibly TRBD1 (5 bases). Germline CDR1 MGHRA, CDR2 YSYEKL. The V end was cut by 0 bases, the J end by 0 bases, with 18 bases between. The CDR3 is 18 amino acids.

The gene calls are TRBV28 and TRBJ2-5, with D perhaps TRBD1 (5 bases). Trimming cost V 5 bases and J 4 bases, with 14 bases left between them. The germline CDR1 and CDR2 sequences are MDHEN and SYDVKM. CDR3 size: 14 residues. The CDR3 reads CASSPPGFAETQYF. As DNA, the CDR3 is TGTGCCAGCAGTCCCCCAGGGTTTGCAGAGACCCAGTACTTC.

This chain joins TRBV19 and TRBJ1-3; D is undetermined. CDR1 and CDR2 (germline): LNHDA, SQIVND (reference sequence). Trimming left V 2 bases short and J 1 base short, with 6 bases between. The CDR3 length is 14 residues. The CDR3 DNA reads as TGTGCCAGTAGTATATCGGGATCTGGAAACACCATATATTTT. Its translation is CASSISGSGNTIYF.

V usage is TRBV28 and J usage is TRBJ2-7; D gene uncertain. The germline CDR1 and CDR2 sequences are MDHEN and SYDVKM. The CDR3 length is 11 residues. V lost 6 bases, J lost 6 bases, and 9 bases lay in between. DNA for the CDR3: TGTGCCAGCAGCAGGAAAATCGAGCAGTACTTC. Translation gives CASSRKIEQYF. Full variable domain (missing parts from reference TRBV28 and TRBJ2-7): DVKVTQSSRYLVKRTGEKVFLECVQDMDHENMFWYRQDPGLGLRLIYFSYDVKMKEKGDIPEGYSVSREKKERFSLILESASTNQTSMYLCASSRKIEQYFGPGTRLTVT.

V and J are TRBV9 and TRBJ2-1; no reliable D call. Trimming shortened V by 6 bases and J by 0 bases, and 16 bases separated the two germline ends. The CDR3 is made up of 16 amino acids. CDR1 and CDR2 (germline): SGDLS, YYNGEE. Here the CDR3 reads CASTEPPSGSYNEQFF. Here the CDR3 DNA reads TGTGCCAGCACCGAGCCCCCTAGTGGCTCCTACAATGAGCAGTTCTTC.

This clone was counted once. This chain joins TRBV5-4 and TRBJ1-1, with D possibly TRBD1 on 5 matching bases. The CDR3 extends over 15 amino acids. Trimming removed 3 bases from V and 3 bases from J, with 15 bases in between. Germline lookup yields CDR1 SGHNT and CDR2 YYREEE (reference sequence). The CDR3 here is CASSSQGIGYTEAFF. The CDR3 DNA sequence: TGTGCCAGCAGCTCCCAGGGAATTGGATACACTGAAGCTTTCTTT.